What follows are 11 T cell receptor beta chains derived from one specimen sequenced in a study of OX40 agonist ivuxolimab in advanced cancers. Measured with immunoSEQ multiplex PCR; TCRdb has only the in-frame clones, and not every one. The sample has about 84,000 clones; roughly 89% are singletons. The material sequenced was CD4+ or CD8+ T cells sorted from blood, taken in a trial of the OX40 agonist ivuxolimab. Every receptor here comes from an adult with an advanced solid tumor such as melanoma, head and neck, liver or kidney cancer.

In nucleotides, the CDR3 is TGCGCCAGCAGCCGACACCGACGAAACGGAAATCAGCCCCAGCATTTT. Its translation is CASSRHRRNGNQPQHF. V usage is TRBV4-3 and J usage is TRBJ1-5; D call uncertain. The V gene lost 4 bases and the J gene lost 4 bases, with 17 bases spanning the gap. The CDR3 totals 16 residues. CDR1 is LGHNA, CDR2 YSLEER, per germline.

This chain joins TRBV18 and TRBJ1-5; TRBD1 might be the D (5 bases). CDR1 is KGHSH, CDR2 LQKENI, per germline. CDR3 size: 14 residues. Trimming stripped 3 bases from V and 4 bases from J, with 10 bases between. Here the CDR3 reads CASSPTDQNQPQHF. The CDR3 DNA reads TGTGCCAGCTCACCGACAGATCAAAATCAGCCCCAGCATTTT.

This rearrangement joins TRBV5-8 to TRBJ1-4; 10 nucleotides match TRBD1. Looked up from germline, CDR1 is SGHTS and CDR2 is YDEGEE. The CDR3 is 17 amino acids. Trimming at V came to 4 bases and at J to 5 bases, leaving 11 bases not matched to a gene. The CDR3 DNA reads as TGTGCCAGCAGCCAACACGGGACAGGGGCCGCGAATGAAAAACTGTTTTTT. Residues: CASSQHGTGAANEKLFF.

This sequence joins TRBV5-4 and TRBJ2-5; D might be TRBD1 (6 bases). Germline assignment: CDR1 SGHNT and CDR2 YYREEE (reference sequence). The V end lost 4 bases, the J end lost 0 bases, and 13 bases lay between the germline ends. This CDR3 region has 15 residues. In DNA, the CDR3 is TGTGCCAGCAGCCTATCGACAGGATACCAAGAGACCCAGTACTTC. Translation: CASSLSTGYQETQYF.

This chain uses TRBV27 with TRBJ1-4, with 8 nucleotides matching TRBD1. Trimming cost V 4 bases and J 4 bases; bases outside gene matches: 5. Germline loops: CDR1 MNHEY, CDR2 SMNVEV (reference sequence). The CDR3 spans 15 residues. CDR3 sequence: CASSSYRGDNEKLFF. The DNA for the CDR3 is TGTGCCAGCAGTTCGTACAGGGGGGATAATGAAAAACTGTTTTTT.

The chain recombines TRBV13 with TRBJ1-4; 8 nucleotides match TRBD1. CDR1 PRHDT and CDR2 FYEKMQ come from the germline V gene (reference sequence). CDR3 size: 16 residues. V was clipped by 2 bases and J by 5 bases; unmatched bases: 7. The CDR3 DNA follows: TGTGCCAGCAGCTTAAAGAGGACAGGGCGAAATGAAAAACTGTTTTTT. Translated: CASSLKRTGRNEKLFF.

This rearrangement joins TRBV7-9 to TRBJ1-2, with D tentatively TRBD1 (5 bases). Germline CDR1 and CDR2: SEHNR and FQNEAQ (reference sequence). V gave up 1 base and J gave up 7 bases, with 10 bases separating them. The CDR3 covers 13 residues. CDR3 in amino acids: CASSLGRGAGYTF. CDR3 in DNA: TGTGCCAGCAGCTTAGGACGAGGGGCTGGCTACACCTTC.

The CDR3 DNA follows: TGCGCCAGCAGCTTGGGGCAGGGGGTTCATGAGCAGTTCTTC. This codes for CASSLGQGVHEQFF. This chain links TRBV5-1 with TRBJ2-1; 7 bases map to TRBD1. Germline CDR1 reads SGHRS; CDR2 reads YFSETQ. The V and J ends lost 0 bases and 8 bases, in that order; junction bases with no gene match: 5. The CDR3 runs to 14 residues.

The rearrangement uses TRBV7-8 and TRBJ2-1; D gene unclear. Germline V gene lookup returns CDR1 SGHVS and CDR2 FQNEAQ. The CDR3 has 18 residues. V was cut by 5 bases and J by 3 bases, with 23 bases left in between. The CDR3 loop is CASSPTRMGLDSYNEQFF. CDR3 bases: TGTGCCAGCAGCCCGACAAGGATGGGTTTGGATAGCTACAATGAGCAGTTCTTC.

The V and J genes are TRBV2 and TRBJ2-7, with D possibly matching TRBD2 (5 bases). The CDR3 runs to 13 residues. Deletions cut 5 bases from V and 3 bases from J, with 11 bases between. CDR1 SNHLY and CDR2 FYNNEI come from the germline V gene. CDR3 region: CASSQVRGYEQYV. The CDR3 DNA reads TGTGCCAGCAGTCAAGTCCGGGGCTACGAGCAGTACGTC.

The J gene is TRBJ2-1, the V gene TRBV7-2; TRBD2 matches at 10 bases. The CDR3 runs 15 residues. The germline V gene encodes CDR1 SGHTA and CDR2 FQGNSA. Trimming at V came to 5 bases and at J to 2 bases, leaving 3 bases not matched to a gene. The CDR3 region is CASSASGRTYNEQFF. The CDR3 coding sequence is TGTGCCAGCAGCGCTAGCGGGAGAACCTACAATGAGCAGTTCTTC.